This T cell receptor beta chain appears in the sequencing data of a study of cytomegalovirus exposure and HLA in healthy donors (dated by TCRdb to about 2017). About the investigation overall: An earlier analysis of 587 of the donors reported around 280 Gb of sequence data and some 110 million unique TCR beta sequences obtained from about 179 million T cells. To study patterns of TCR occurrence, a later analysis re-analyzed previously published TCR beta repertoires from more than 550 donors and added high-resolution HLA genotyping. An earlier analysis of 587 of the donors applied high-throughput TCR beta sequencing to assess whether each TCR beta V gene segment acted as functional or pseudogenic. The later analysis used no new phenotypic data to find candidate immune exposures, relying instead on TCR beta sequences and their occurrence across donors. Of the 300 to 500 genotyped donors, 80% to 90% were placed in the genetic ancestry cluster associated with self-reported Caucasian donors. Among roughly 400 genotyped donors of the cohort, an average of about 220,000 unique TCR beta nucleotide sequences was sequenced per donor, of which 15% to 20% were non-productive. A later genetic analysis used genome-wide SNP genotypes for about 60% of the roughly 700 donors, treating that subset as a discovery cohort. Typing coverage varied by locus: about 629-630 donors for A, B, C, DRB1 and DQB1; roughly 520 for DQA1; more than 600 for DPA1; fewer than 480 for DPB1. The study profiled the T cell repertoires of hundreds of subjects by immunosequencing and related them to cytomegalovirus serostatus. Besides the first cohort of around 670 subjects, a separate validation cohort made up of over 100 different subjects was used. Approximately 330 gigabases of sequencing data and roughly 80 million unique TCR sequences made up an early release that covered approximately 650 HLA-typed donors. The study combined high-throughput TCR immunosequencing, statistical association of individual TCRs with disease status, and machine learning to predict cytomegalovirus infection status. The study aimed to test whether signatures of past pathogen exposure could be identified by cataloging public T cell receptors. All discovery cohort repertoires had been generated on a single sequencing platform. Donor age, sex, ethnicity and CMV serostatus were compiled alongside the repertoire data. Both class I and class II loci were covered by HLA typing, at four-digit resolution. Because of strong linkage in the cohort, 4 to 6 DR-DQ haplotypes were treated as single units for association and clustering.

Turning to this clone: No cognate antigen has been identified for it. Base quality data are lacking; no much larger clone is found one base away.

Results the study describes overall, beyond this receptor: Linkage disequilibrium might explain the correlated functional status among segregating V segments, but an unknown experimental factor could not be excluded. Because counts were too low, seventeen rarely observed V segments, including chromosome 9 orphons, were excluded from the earlier analysis of 587 of the donors. In a later genetic analysis, fewer N-insertions in productive TCRs were reported among donors in an Asian-associated ancestry cluster than the roughly 640-donor mean. An association between a missense DCLRE1C variant and V-gene and J-gene trimming of TCR beta chains was found in a later genetic analysis and replicated in an independent cohort. When HLA alleles, especially DR and DQ, strongly co-occurred, TCR associations were difficult to assign to individual alleles. Most CMV-associated TCR beta chains appeared to be HLA-restricted in a later analysis, and the HLA associations seemed to be driven largely by CMV exposure. At a false discovery rate of 0.05, a later analysis linked under 20,000 TCR beta sequences to specific HLA alleles. The authors suggested that the approach could potentially be generalized to other disease states and immunological phenotypes. A few of the identified cytomegalovirus-associated TCR beta chains were confirmed in vitro to be specific for cytomegalovirus antigens. Because HLA typing was unavailable for some donors at each locus, only the typed subset was used in association tests. The classifier was reported to diagnose cytomegalovirus status with high specificity and sensitivity in both the original cohort and the validation cohort. A later analysis found that TCR association rates varied across HLA loci, with DRB1 alleles showing the most associated TCRs and HLA-C alleles the fewest. In this cohort, only TCR beta chains were sequenced, and detectable features were limited by the absence of alpha or paired-chain data. In a later analysis, several top co-occurrence clusters were reported to appear linked to parvovirus B19, influenza, CMV and Epstein-Barr virus. A cluster of highly shared sequence variants was judged likely to represent a technical artifact of the sequencing pipeline. The only immune exposure information available for the cohort was CMV serostatus. A further reported finding was that TCR beta sequences accurately predicted the HLA-A and HLA-B alleles for most subjects in the first cohort. The study listed 164 TCR beta chains as associated with cytomegalovirus. Most TCR sequences were seen in very few donors, while some public TCRs were found in many individuals. Broadly in line with IMGT annotations, most TCR beta V segments showed up in productive rearrangements about 90% or about 30% of the time in an earlier analysis of 587 of the donors. The presence/absence analyses assumed that sequencing depth was roughly uniform across donors, and that assumption may not be true. Compared with equally common non-associated chains, HLA-associated TCR beta chains in a later analysis were more clonally expanded and had lower generation probabilities.

In total, around 600 healthy bone marrow donors made up the cohort. Cohort members were all nominally healthy when sampled, although unrecorded immune exposures were likely present. The donor was CMV seronegative and belonged to the group of 350 to 400 seronegative cohort members. A peripheral blood sample was collected from each donor, and TCR beta sequencing was performed on peripheral blood mononuclear cells. The Qiagen DNeasy Blood Extraction Kit was used to extract genomic DNA from the blood cell samples. Libraries came from the immunoSEQ multiplex PCR assay. The multiplex PCR relied on a mix of 60 forward primers for TCR Vbeta segments and 13 reverse primers for TCR Jbeta segments. Amplification of the CDR3 region of rearranged TCR beta genes was performed with a multiplex PCR assay on genomic DNA. The Illumina HiSeq System was used to sequence the amplified TCR beta libraries as 87-base-pair reads. Turning to the authors' computational methods: A later analysis tallied tens of millions of unique TCR beta chains across the 600 to 700 repertoires, and about 10 million of those chains were shared by two or more donors. A nearest-neighbor algorithm error-corrected the raw reads and collapsed the reads into unique sequences, merging closely related sequences to remove PCR and sequencing errors. V, D and J gene segments were assigned by aligning CDR3 sequences to IMGT reference sequences. Each retained sequence needed at least a six-nucleotide match to both a V gene segment and a J gene segment. Rearrangements were classified as productive when the CDR3 lacked stop codons and remained in frame with V and J, and all other rearrangements were classified as non-productive. Following IMGT convention, CDR3 was defined as the stretch from the second conserved V-encoded cysteine to the conserved J-encoded phenylalanine. The earlier analysis of about 570 of the donors excluded any sequence lacking an unambiguous match to a single V gene segment. In an earlier analysis of 587 of the donors, a V segment was called functional when productive rearrangements were above 56.7%, and segregating when the standard deviation between donors exceeded 5%. A statistical classification framework was built to diagnose cytomegalovirus status from the catalog of TCR beta chain sequences. V and J gene assignment, in a later analysis, came from comparing TCR nucleotide sequences with IMGT/GENE-DB human TR gene sequences. In a later analysis, CDR3 sequences and most-parsimonious VDJ recombination scenarios were assigned using the TCRdist pipeline. In a later analysis, each TCR beta chain was defined by its CDR3 amino acid sequence together with its V-gene family, and reads without a unique V-gene family were excluded. A later analysis removed roughly 590 highly shared, low-generation-probability nucleotide sequences to deal with suspected cross-contamination and a sequencing artifact. In a later analysis, a clonal expansion index for each public chain was calculated from normalized within-repertoire ranks of inferred template counts. A later analysis computed generation probabilities with a VDJ recombination model fitted to out-of-frame rearrangements, and checked the results against IGoR. Hypergeometric tests were used in a later analysis to score TCR-TCR, TCR-HLA and TCR-CMV co-occurrence, with a repertoire-size bias correction applied to the TCR pairs. False discovery rates were estimated in a later analysis by permuting HLA or CMV assignments 20 times. In a later analysis, co-occurring TCRs were grouped using DBSCAN, with TCRdist sequence similarity added in when clustering inside HLA-allele-positive subsets. For co-occurrence clustering, repertoires with fewer than 30,000 or more than 120,000 public chains were excluded, along with five repertoires with anomalous nucleotide sharing. The table was pulled from immuneACCESS by TCRdb, which kept in-frame rearrangements only. Such tables lose some clones; where checked, under half of the loss comes from unresolved V genes, and the rest has no known cause. The V and J calls and clone size are taken from that table; D and trimming were inferred from the DNA. The sample records 95,000 or so clones, roughly 71% of which are singletons. Together, the top ten hold around 4.5% of the sample.

This receptor was taken from a woman aged 40 to 50 in good health and CMV-seronegative. Sample: PBMCs.

The DNA reads TGTGCCAGCACCCCGAGCCGGGAGTTTAATGAAAAACTGTTTTTT. This encodes CASTPSREFNEKLFF. The chain was built from TRBV7-9 and TRBJ1-4, with no reliable assignment of the D segment. Relative to germline, V is 7 bases shorter and J is 4 bases shorter, with 16 bases between their ends. The CDR3 contains 15 residues, cysteine and phenylalanine counted. Only the CDR3 DNA stays, 45 bases, in frame from base 1. CDR1 SEHNR and CDR2 FQNEAQ are derived from the germline V gene (reference sequence).